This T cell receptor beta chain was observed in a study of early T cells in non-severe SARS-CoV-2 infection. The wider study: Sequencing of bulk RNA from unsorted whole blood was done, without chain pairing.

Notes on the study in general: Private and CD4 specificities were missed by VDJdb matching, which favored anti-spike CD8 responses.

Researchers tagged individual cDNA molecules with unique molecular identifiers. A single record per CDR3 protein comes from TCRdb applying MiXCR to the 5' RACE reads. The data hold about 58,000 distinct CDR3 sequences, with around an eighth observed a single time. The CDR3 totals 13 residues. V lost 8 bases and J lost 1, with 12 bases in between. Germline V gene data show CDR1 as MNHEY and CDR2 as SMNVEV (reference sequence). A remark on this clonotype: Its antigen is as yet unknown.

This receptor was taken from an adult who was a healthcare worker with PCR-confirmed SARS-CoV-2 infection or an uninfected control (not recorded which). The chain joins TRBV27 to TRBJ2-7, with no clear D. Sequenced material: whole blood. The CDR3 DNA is TGTGCCAGCGTACCGGCGGATTCCTACGAGCAGTACTTC. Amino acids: CASVPADSYEQYF.